This T cell receptor beta chain was recorded in a study of early T cells in non-severe SARS-CoV-2 infection. V lost 3 bases to trimming and J lost 3 bases, with 10 bases between them. Germline V gene data show CDR1 as KGHDR and CDR2 as SFDVKD. The CDR3 length is 14 residues. This clonotype has ten or more counts. TCRdb analysed the 5' RACE reads with MiXCR anew, one entry per CDR3 protein. The data contain 60,000 to 90,000 distinct CDR3 sequences, approximately 9.1% of them singletons. The TCR sequence derives from an adult who was a healthcare worker with PCR-confirmed SARS-CoV-2 infection or an uninfected control (not recorded which). Sample: whole blood. The J gene is TRBJ1-2, the V gene TRBV24-1; D may be TRBD1 (5 bases). The CDR3 here is CATSDGTGDYGYTF. In DNA form, the CDR3 reads TGTGCCACCAGTGATGGAACAGGCGACTATGGCTACACCTTC.